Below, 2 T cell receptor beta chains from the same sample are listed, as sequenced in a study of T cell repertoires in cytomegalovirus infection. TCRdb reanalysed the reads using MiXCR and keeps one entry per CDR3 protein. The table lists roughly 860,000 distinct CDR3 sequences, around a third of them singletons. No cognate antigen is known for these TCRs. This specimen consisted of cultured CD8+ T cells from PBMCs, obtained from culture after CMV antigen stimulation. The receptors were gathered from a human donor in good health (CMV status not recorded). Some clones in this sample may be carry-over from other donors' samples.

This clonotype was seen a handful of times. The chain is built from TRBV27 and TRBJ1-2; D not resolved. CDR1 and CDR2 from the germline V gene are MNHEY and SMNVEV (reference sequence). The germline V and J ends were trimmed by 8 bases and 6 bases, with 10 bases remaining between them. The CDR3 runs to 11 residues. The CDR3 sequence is CASGPRHGYTF. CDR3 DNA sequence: TGTGCCAGCGGCCCGAGGCATGGCTACACCTTC.

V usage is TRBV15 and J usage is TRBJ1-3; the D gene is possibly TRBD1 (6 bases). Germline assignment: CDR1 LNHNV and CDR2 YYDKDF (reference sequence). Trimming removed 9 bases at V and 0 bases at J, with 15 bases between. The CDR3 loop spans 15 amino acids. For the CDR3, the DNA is TGTGCCACGAGGCGGAGCAGGGGCTCTGGAAACACCATATATTTT. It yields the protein CATRRSRGSGNTIYF.